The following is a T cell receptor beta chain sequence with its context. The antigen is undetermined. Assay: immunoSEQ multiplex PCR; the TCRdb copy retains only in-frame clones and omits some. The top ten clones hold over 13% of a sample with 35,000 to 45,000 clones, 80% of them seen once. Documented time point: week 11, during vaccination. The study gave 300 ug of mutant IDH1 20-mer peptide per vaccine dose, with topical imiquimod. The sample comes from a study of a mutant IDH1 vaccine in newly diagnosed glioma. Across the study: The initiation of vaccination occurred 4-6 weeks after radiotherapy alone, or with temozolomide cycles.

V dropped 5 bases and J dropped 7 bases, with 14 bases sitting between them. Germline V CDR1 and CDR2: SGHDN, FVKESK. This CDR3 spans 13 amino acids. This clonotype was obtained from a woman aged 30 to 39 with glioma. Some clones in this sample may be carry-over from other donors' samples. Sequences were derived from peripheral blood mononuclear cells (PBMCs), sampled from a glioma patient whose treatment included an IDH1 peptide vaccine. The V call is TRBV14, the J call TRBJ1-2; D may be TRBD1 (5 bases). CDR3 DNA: TGTGCCAGCAGCGTGCTACAGGATTCTGGCTACACCTTC. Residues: CASSVLQDSGYTF.